The 25 T cell receptor beta chains below come from one sample, sequenced in a study of tumor and adjacent non-tumor tissue in lung cancer. TCRbeta libraries were built with three rounds of nested PCR, modified from ARM-PCR. Using its own MiXCR run on the multiplex PCR reads, TCRdb lists one record per CDR3 protein. This sample has about 43,000 distinct CDR3 sequences; about three fifths occur once, and the top ten carry 45%. No cell sorting was done before RNA was extracted from the tissue. More than 3 cm separated this lung sample from the edge of the tumor. Sequenced: distant non-tumor lung tissue. The receptors stem from a man aged 50-59 years with non-small cell lung cancer.

Comment on this clonotype: One end of the junction does not line up with germline, which may come from a read error. The V call is TRBV11-1, the J call TRBJ1-1; TRBD1 aligns across 11 bases. CDR3 size: 13 residues. CDR1 SGHAT and CDR2 FQDESV come from the germline V gene (reference sequence). CDR3 sequence (DNA): TGTGGCAGCAGCCCCGGGACAGGGGGTGAAGCTTCCTTT. Translating it yields CGSSPGTGGEASF.

This clonotype was counted a few times. This clone may be a read error of a much larger clone one base away. This sequence joins TRBV5-1 and TRBJ2-7, with 11 bases aligning to TRBD2. Per germline, CDR1 SGHRS and CDR2 YFSETQ. The CDR3 length is 15 residues. CDR3 nucleotides: TGCGCCAGCAGCTTGGCTGCACTAGCGGGGGTCGAGCATTACTTC. Amino acids: CASSLAALAGVEHYF.

About this clonotype itself: Mismatch with germline at one junction end may stem from a read error. This rearrangement joins TRBV29-1 to TRBJ2-1, with unresolved D. This CDR3 region has 12 residues. From germline, CDR1 is SQVTM and CDR2 ANQGSEA. The CDR3 bases are TGCAGCGTTAGCCCTTCCTACAATGAGCAGCTCTTC. It translates to CSVSPSYNEQLF.

The chain joins TRBV7-9 to TRBJ2-1; unclear D gene. This CDR3 contains 15 residues. Per germline, CDR1 SEHNR and CDR2 FQNEAQ (reference sequence). Trimming pared 5 bases from V and 5 bases from J, leaving 16 bases between. The CDR3 DNA reads TGTGCCAGCAGCGATGGGTGGGAAGGTAACAATGAGCAGTTCTTC. Translating it yields CASSDGWEGNNEQFF.

Remarks on this clonotype: A single base separates this from a much larger clone, so it may be a read error. As DNA, the CDR3 is TGTGCCAGCAGCTCTGGGACTAGCGGTAGCGGGGCCCAGTACTTC. Translating gives CASSSGTSGSGAQYF. The chain uses TRBV5-4 and TRBJ2-5; 11 bases match TRBD2. The ends lost 3 bases at V and 9 bases at J; junction bases unmatched: 10. The CDR3 is made up of 15 amino acids. Germline V gene data show CDR1 as SGHNT and CDR2 as YYREEE (reference sequence). Full variable domain (rest looked up from reference TRBV5-4 and TRBJ2-5): ETGVTQSPTHLIKTRGQQVTLRCSSQSGHNTVSWYQQALGQGPQFIFQYYREEENGRGNFPPRFSGLQFPNYSSELNVNALELDDSALYLCASSSGTSGSGAQYFGPGTRLLVL.

This clonotype was seen many times. V is TRBV6-6 and J is TRBJ2-1; D call uncertain. The CDR3 has 14 residues. CDR1 and CDR2 from the germline V gene are MNHNY and SVGAGI (reference sequence). V lost 2 bases and J 8 bases, leaving 13 bases between the germline ends. The CDR3 protein is CASSYPIGRYEQFF. In DNA form, the CDR3 reads TGTGCCAGCAGTTACCCGATAGGGCGCTATGAGCAGTTCTTC.

To note about this clonotype: A junction end diverges from the germline sequence, so it may reflect a read error. The gene calls are TRBV29-1 and TRBJ2-1, with 7 bases aligning to TRBD2. The germline CDR1 and CDR2 sequences are SQVTM and ANQGSEA. The CDR3 length is 15 residues. DNA of the CDR3: TGTAGCGTTGAGCTAAGCGGGAACTCCTACAATGGGCAGTTCTTC. It encodes CSVELSGNSYNGQFF.

Of note for this clonotype: Since a much larger clone is just one base distant, this may be a read error. Since the CDR3 does not end with the conserved phenylalanine or tryptophan, this likely comes from a read error. The chain links TRBV28 to TRBJ2-7; 8 bases map to TRBD1. The CDR3 totals 14 residues. V was pared by 6 bases and J by 7 bases, with 11 bases of the junction left unmatched. CDR1 and CDR2 (germline): MDHEN, SYDVKM. DNA for the CDR3: TGTGCCAGCAGCACTCCCGGGACAGGTGGGGAGCAGTACTTA. This gives the protein CASSTPGTGGEQYL.

This clonotype came up once. The missing conserved phenylalanine or tryptophan at the end of this CDR3 makes a read error likely. The J gene is TRBJ2-3, the V gene TRBV29-1, with 10 bases that match TRBD1. The CDR3 has 15 residues. Germline CDR1 reads SQVTM; CDR2 reads ANQGSEA. The CDR3, as DNA: TGCAGAGCGACCCCCGGGACAGGGGGCACAGATACGCAGTATCGT. It is translated as CRATPGTGGTDTQYR.

In regard to this clonotype: This CDR3 fails to terminate in the conserved phenylalanine or tryptophan, so it likely reflects a read error. The chain couples TRBV12-3 or TRBV12-4 to TRBJ2-7; 8 nucleotides line up with TRBD1. Trimming took 6 bases from V and 4 from J; bases not matched to a gene: 8. CDR3 length: 14 residues. This CDR3 is CASRREQGGYEQYY. CDR3 bases: TGTGCCAGCAGAAGAGAACAGGGGGGATACGAGCAGTACTAC.

This clonotype was counted at least ten times. The chain is built from TRBV28 and TRBJ2-3; D assignment may be TRBD1 or TRBD2 (6 bases each). The germline V gene encodes CDR1 MDHEN and CDR2 SYDVKM. Deletions cut 6 bases from V and 4 bases from J, with 11 bases between. The CDR3 has 13 amino acids. Here the CDR3 reads CASSGRGPDTQYF. The CDR3 bases are TGTGCCAGCAGCGGCCGGGGGCCAGATACGCAGTATTTT.

V usage is TRBV20-1 and J usage is TRBJ2-3; D gene uncertain. The germline CDR1 and CDR2 sequences are DFQATT and SNEGSKA (reference sequence). The length of the CDR3 is 14 residues. Trimming took off 0 bases at V and 3 bases at J, with 10 bases between the two ends. The CDR3 region is CSAREGLKTDTQYF. The DNA for the CDR3 is TGCAGTGCTAGAGAGGGTTTGAAGACAGATACGCAGTATTTT.

V gene TRBV2 combines with J gene TRBJ2-1, with TRBD2 matching over 7 bases. The V gene's germline CDR1 is SNHLY and CDR2 FYNNEI. This CDR3 has 16 amino acids. V lost 5 bases, J lost 0 bases, and 7 bases stayed unmatched. CDR3 coding DNA: TGTGCCAGCAGTTCGACTAGCCGAGGCTCCTACAATGAGCAGTTCTTC. It is translated as CASSSTSRGSYNEQFF.

The chain recombines TRBV5-1 with TRBJ2-7; D is unresolved. CDR1 SGHRS and CDR2 YFSETQ come from the germline V gene. The CDR3 contains 14 residues. The V gene lost 0 bases and the J gene lost 2 bases, with 9 bases spanning the gap. The DNA of the CDR3 is TGCGCCAGCAGCTTGGGCCCATCCCCCTACGAGCAGTACTTC. Translated: CASSLGPSPYEQYF.

The chain carries TRBV20-1 and TRBJ1-2; tentatively, D is TRBD1 (5 bases). The CDR3 runs to 14 residues. Per germline, CDR1 DFQATT and CDR2 SNEGSKA (reference sequence). Trimming cost V 8 bases and J 4 bases, with 20 bases left between them. The chain's CDR3 is CSTTMGVGSYGYTF. The CDR3 region has the DNA TGCAGTACCACGATGGGGGTTGGGAGCTATGGCTACACCTTC.

As regards this clonotype: Given a much more abundant clone one base away, this may be a read error. The missing conserved phenylalanine or tryptophan at the end of this CDR3 makes a read error likely. V usage is TRBV6-6 and J usage is TRBJ1-2; D uncertain. The CDR3 spans 15 residues. V dropped 0 bases and J dropped 4 bases, with 12 bases sitting between them. CDR1 and CDR2 (germline): MNHNY, SVGAGI (reference sequence). The CDR3 is CASSYSKRPSYGYTL. The DNA for the CDR3 is TGTGCCAGCAGTTACTCGAAGAGGCCTTCCTATGGCTACACCCTC.

Worth noting for this clonotype: The junction shows a germline mismatch at one end, possibly a read error. V is TRBV10-3 and J is TRBJ2-2; D possibly corresponds to TRBD2 (5 bases). Looked up from germline, CDR1 is ENHRY and CDR2 is SYGVKD. This CDR3 contains 15 residues. The CDR3 is CAISDRETNTGKLFF. The DNA of the CDR3 is TGTGCTATCAGTGATAGGGAGACGAACACCGGGAAGCTGTTTTTT.

A remark on this clonotype: One junction end disagrees with the germline gene, perhaps due to a read error. The chain recombines TRBV30 with TRBJ2-6, with D hard to call. CDR3 length: 16 amino acids. The germline gives CDR1 GTSNPN, CDR2 SVGIG (reference sequence). CDR3 region: CAWSTPYVSGVNVLTF. As DNA, the CDR3 is TGTGCCTGGTCCACCCCCTACGTCTCTGGGGTCAACGTCCTGACTTTC.

Worth noting for this clonotype: This could be a read error, since a much larger clone is one nucleotide away. The chain joins TRBV28 to TRBJ2-1, with 9 bases identical to TRBD2. CDR1 is MDHEN and CDR2 is SYDVKM in the germline V gene. CDR3 length equals 15 residues. CDR3 bases: TGTGCCAGCAGCCTGGGGACTAGCAAAATCAGTGAGCAGTCCTTC. Translating it yields CASSLGTSKISEQSF.

This clonotype appeared many times. The V and J genes are TRBV21-1 and TRBJ2-2; the table calls TRBD1, which could not be checked here. TRBV21-1 has pseudogene status. CDR3 length: 14 amino acids. CDR3 sequence (DNA): TGTGCCAGCAGCAAACAGGGGGGCGCCGGGGAGCTGTTTTTT. It specifies CASSKQGGAGELFF.

The rearrangement joins TRBV29-1 to TRBJ2-1; D not resolved. This CDR3 has 14 amino acids. Germline V gives CDR1 SQVTM, CDR2 ANQGSEA. CDR3 amino acids: CIVEHGVTYNEQFF. CDR3 bases: TGCATTGTTGAACATGGAGTCACCTACAATGAGCAGTTCTTC.

There are many counts of this clonotype. This could be a read error, since a much larger clone is one nucleotide away. The rearrangement uses TRBV6-2 or TRBV6-3 and TRBJ1-5; TRBD1 might be the D (5 bases). CDR1 MNHEY and CDR2 SVGEGT come from the germline V gene. The CDR3 has 16 amino acids. Trimming removed 2 bases at V and 4 bases at J, with 15 bases between. CDR3 in DNA: TGTGCCAGCAGTTACGTGGACGGGGGGAAGAATCAGCCCCAGCATTTT. Its protein product is CASSYVDGGKNQPQHF.

V usage is TRBV28 and J usage is TRBJ1-5; 7 nucleotides line up with TRBD1. CDR1 and CDR2 from the germline V gene are MDHEN and SYDVKM. The CDR3 is 17 residues long. V trimming: 6 bases; J trimming: 5 bases; junction bases outside the gene matches: 16. CDR3 bases: TGTGCCAGCAGCATTTCCGGAATCAGGGGGAGGGATCAGCCCCAGCATTTT. It codes for CASSISGIRGRDQPQHF.

This clonotype turned up a few times. The CDR3 does not close with the conserved phenylalanine or tryptophan, likely indicating a read error. This rearrangement joins TRBV10-1 to TRBJ2-2, with D perhaps TRBD2 (5 bases). The CDR3 has 14 residues. Germline V gene data show CDR1 as WNHNN and CDR2 as SYGVQD (reference sequence). CDR3 sequence reads: CASSGGVNTWELFY. Here the CDR3 DNA reads TGTGCCAGCAGTGGAGGAGTGAACACCTGGGAGCTGTTTTAT.

This clonotype appeared many times. V gene TRBV5-5 combines with J gene TRBJ1-2; a possible D gene is TRBD1 (5 bases). The germline V gene has CDR1 SGHKS and CDR2 YYEKEE (reference sequence). CDR3 length: 15 amino acids. V gave up 5 bases and J gave up 4 bases, with 18 bases separating them. The CDR3 DNA sequence: TGTGCCAGCAGTAGTTCACGGGGCTCGAGCTATGGCTACACCTTC. Translated: CASSSSRGSSYGYTF.